Presented here are 32 T cell receptor beta chains from one specimen sequenced in a study of shared clonotypes between healthy human individuals. Repertoires were generated with immunoSEQ multiplex PCR, while TCRdb's copy carries only in-frame clones and drops some. This sample yields 650,000 to 800,000 clones, of which around 90% are seen a single time; roughly 24% belongs to the top ten. Naive CD8 cells lacked CD45RO and underwent positive selection for CCR7, leaving out terminally differentiated effector memory CD45RA+ cells. Sequencing input: naive CD8+ T cells sorted from blood. The receptor set was obtained from a man aged 25 to 40 in good health.

The chain combines TRBV11-2 with TRBJ2-2; D uncertain. The V end lost 0 bases, the J end lost 4 bases, and 12 bases lay between the germline ends. The CDR3 spans 16 residues. Germline loops: CDR1 SGHAT, CDR2 FQNNGV. The CDR3 DNA is TGTGCCAGCAGCTTAGATCGCGTCGGAGCCACCGGGGAGCTGTTTTTT. This sequence encodes CASSLDRVGATGELFF. The whole variable domain, remainder taken from reference TRBV11-2 and TRBJ2-2, is EAGVAQSPRYKIIEKRQSVAFWCNPISGHATLYWYQQILGQGPKLLIQFQNNGVVDDSQLPKDRFSAERLKGVDSTLKIQPAKLEDSAVYLCASSLDRVGATGELFFGEGSRLTVL.

The CDR3 nucleotides read TGCGCCAGCAGCGAGACAGGGTTTGGCGAAAAACTGTTTTTT. Translation: CASSETGFGEKLFF. This sequence joins TRBV10-2 and TRBJ1-4; 7 bases are a match to TRBD1. This CDR3 contains 14 residues. Per germline, CDR1 WSHSY and CDR2 SAAADI. After removal of 6 bases from V and 8 bases from J, the junction contained 9 bases not matched to a gene.

The V and J genes are TRBV9 and TRBJ1-4; D is unresolved. The CDR3 consists of 15 residues. Trimming shortened V by 0 bases and J by 8 bases, and 14 bases separated the two germline ends. Germline assignment: CDR1 SGDLS and CDR2 YYNGEE. For the CDR3, the DNA is TGTGCCAGCAGCGTAGCTGGAGGGTCGGCGGAAAAACTGTTTTTT. As protein: CASSVAGGSAEKLFF.

CDR3 sequence: CASSLASHYEQYF. In DNA, the CDR3 is TGCGCCAGCAGCTTGGCATCTCACTACGAGCAGTACTTC. J is TRBJ2-7 and V is TRBV5-1; D ambiguous. CDR1 and CDR2 (germline): SGHRS, YFSETQ. The V end was cut by 0 bases, the J end by 3 bases, with 7 bases between. CDR3 length equals 13 residues.

The chain combines TRBV5-4 with TRBJ2-7; 7 bases are shared with TRBD1. V shed 0 bases, J shed 0 bases, and the junction held 9 bases outside the gene matches. Germline CDR1 SGHNT, CDR2 YYREEE (reference sequence). This CDR3 has 17 residues. In nucleotides, the CDR3 is TGTGCCAGCAGCTTGGAAAATCGAGGGGGCCCCTCCTACGAGCAGTACTTC. This translates into CASSLENRGGPSYEQYF.

This chain connects TRBV28 to TRBJ2-7; TRBD1 matches 7 bases. The CDR3 spans 14 residues. Germline CDR1 reads MDHEN; CDR2 reads SYDVKM. The ends lost 8 bases at V and 7 bases at J; junction bases unmatched: 14. CDR3 DNA sequence: TGTGCCAGCGGCCGGGACAGCCTGTTTTATGAGCAGTACTTC. It translates to CASGRDSLFYEQYF.

The V call is TRBV7-9, the J call TRBJ2-7, with TRBD2 matching 11 bases. The CDR3 has 17 amino acids. J was trimmed by 2 bases and V by 3 bases; bases with no gene match: 9. The V gene's germline CDR1 is SEHNR and CDR2 FQNEAQ (reference sequence). For the CDR3, the DNA is TGTGCCAGCAGCTTCCTTAGGACTAGCGGGTTAACCTACGAGCAGTACTTC. The encoded protein is CASSFLRTSGLTYEQYF.

V and J are TRBV28 and TRBJ2-7; D unclear. Trimming pared 3 bases from V and 1 base from J, leaving 10 bases between. The length of the CDR3 is 14 residues. Per the germline V gene, CDR1 is MDHEN and CDR2 is SYDVKM. The CDR3: CASSFKSVSYEQYF. The CDR3, as DNA: TGTGCCAGCAGTTTTAAAAGCGTATCCTACGAGCAGTACTTC.

The V gene is TRBV5-1, the J gene TRBJ1-1; D gene uncertain. This CDR3 contains 14 residues. V lost 0 bases and J 0 bases, leaving 6 bases between the germline ends. Per germline, CDR1 SGHRS and CDR2 YFSETQ. CDR3 in amino acids: CASSLGHMNTEAFF. DNA of the CDR3: TGCGCCAGCAGCTTGGGGCACATGAACACTGAAGCTTTCTTT.

The V and J genes are TRBV7-9 and TRBJ2-1, with 10 bases aligning to TRBD1. This CDR3 has 13 amino acids. Unmatched junction bases numbered 3, after V lost 6 bases and J lost 7 bases. From germline, CDR1 is SEHNR and CDR2 FQNEAQ (reference sequence). CDR3 amino acids: CASRTGGVNEQFF. CDR3 DNA: TGTGCCAGCAGGACAGGGGGCGTAAATGAGCAGTTCTTC. Full variable domain (rest looked up from reference TRBV7-9 and TRBJ2-1): DTGVSQNPRHKITKRGQNVTFRCDPISEHNRLYWYRQTLGQGPEFLTYFQNEAQLEKSRLLSDRFSAERPKGSFSTLEIQRTEQGDSAMYLCASRTGGVNEQFFGPGTRLTVL.

This chain connects TRBV25-1 to TRBJ2-5; a weak D match, TRBD1 (5 bases). Germline V gene data show CDR1 as MGHDK and CDR2 as SYGVNS. V was pared by 5 bases and J by 1 base, with 14 bases between. The CDR3 is 15 residues long. The DNA of the CDR3 is TGTGCCAGCAGTACTCAGAGGACACCCCAAGAGACCCAGTACTTC. This translates into CASSTQRTPQETQYF. The variable domain in full, completed from reference TRBV25-1 and TRBJ2-5, reads EADIYQTPRYLVIGTGKKITLECSQTMGHDKMYWYQQDPGMELHLIHYSYGVNSTEKGDLSSESTVSRIRTEHFPLTLESARPSHTSQYLCASSTQRTPQETQYFGPGTRLLVL.

This clone was recorded a few times. The rearrangement joins TRBV25-1 to TRBJ2-4; no clear D gene. Germline lookup yields CDR1 MGHDK and CDR2 SYGVNS. The CDR3 is 14 amino acids. Deletions cut 2 bases from V and 0 bases from J, with 5 bases between. CDR3: CASSEGVAKNIQYF. CDR3 DNA sequence: TGTGCCAGCAGTGAAGGGGTAGCCAAAAACATTCAGTACTTC.

This chain connects TRBV4-1 to TRBJ2-7; 10 bases are a match to TRBD2. CDR1 is MGHRA and CDR2 is YSYEKL in the germline V gene. The V segment lost 5 bases and the J segment 3 bases; nucleotides outside the gene matches: 10. The CDR3 runs to 16 residues. CDR3 protein: CASSSLGAGGNYEQYF. The CDR3 coding sequence is TGCGCCAGCAGCTCCCTCGGAGCGGGAGGGAACTACGAGCAGTACTTC.

This clone was seen only once. The rearrangement uses TRBV27 and TRBJ1-5, with 9 positions matching TRBD1. CDR1 and CDR2 from the germline V gene are MNHEY and SMNVEV (reference sequence). The length of the CDR3 is 15 residues. V gave up 6 bases and J gave up 4 bases; unmatched junction bases: 7. CDR3 coding DNA: TGTGCCAGCAGGTATGGGACAGGGCGGAATCAGCCCCAGCATTTT. Encoded protein: CASRYGTGRNQPQHF.

J is TRBJ2-1 and V is TRBV12-5; 9 bases are shared with TRBD1. CDR3 length: 16 residues. CDR1 and CDR2 from the germline V gene are LGHNT and FRNRAP. The V gene end was trimmed by 5 bases and the J gene end by 3 bases; junction bases not matched to a gene: 8. In nucleotides, the CDR3 is TGTGCTAGTGGTCCGGGGACAGGGTATTACTACAATGAGCAGTTCTTC. Its translation: CASGPGTGYYYNEQFF. Full variable domain (missing parts from reference TRBV12-5 and TRBJ2-1): DARVTQTPRHKVTEMGQEVTMRCQPILGHNTVFWYRQTMMQGLELLAYFRNRAPLDDSGMPKDRFSAEMPDATLATLKIQPSEPRDSAVYFCASGPGTGYYYNEQFFGPGTRLTVL.

The CDR3 spells CASSLEALAGTDTQYF. CDR3 bases: TGTGCCAGCAGCTTAGAGGCCCTAGCGGGCACAGATACGCAGTATTTT. The genes are TRBV7-8 and TRBJ2-3, with TRBD2 identical over 7 bases. Trimming at V came to 1 base and at J to 1 base, leaving 5 bases not matched to a gene. The CDR3 has 16 residues. Per the germline V gene, CDR1 is SGHVS and CDR2 is FQNEAQ.

The chain carries TRBV27 and TRBJ1-1; TRBD1 agrees at 7 bases. The CDR3 has 14 residues. Germline V gene sequence: CDR1 MNHEY, CDR2 SMNVEV (reference sequence). Trimming removed 6 bases from V and 1 base from J; junction bases left unmatched: 5. The CDR3 here is CASRTGPKNTEAFF. CDR3 nucleotides: TGTGCCAGCAGGACAGGGCCTAAGAACACTGAAGCTTTCTTT.

The chain carries TRBV28 and TRBJ2-7, with D perhaps matching TRBD2 (5 bases). The CDR3 has 17 residues. CDR1 is MDHEN, CDR2 SYDVKM, per germline. The ends were cut back, 6 bases at V and 4 bases at J, with 25 bases in the middle. The CDR3 spells CASSREFDTRSSYEQYF. As DNA, the CDR3 is TGTGCCAGCAGCCGAGAATTTGACACTAGGAGTAGTTACGAGCAGTACTTC.

The chain has TRBV5-1 and TRBJ1-2, with unresolved D. The CDR3 length is 13 residues. V was pared by 4 bases and J by 3 bases, with 10 bases between. In germline, CDR1 is SGHRS, CDR2 YFSETQ. The CDR3 reads CASSEFEDYGYTF. In DNA, the CDR3 is TGCGCCAGCAGCGAGTTCGAGGACTATGGCTACACCTTC.

Remarks on this clone: At the DNA level, this CDR3 is encoded by other sequences in the same sample as well. This chain joins TRBV7-6 and TRBJ2-7; 7 bases align to TRBD1. The CDR3 is 13 amino acids. Germline trimming cut 6 bases from V and 2 bases from J; bases unmatched to any gene: 4. CDR1 is SGHVS and CDR2 is FNYEAQ in the germline V gene. CDR3: CASSAGTAYEQYF. In DNA form, the CDR3 reads TGTGCCAGCAGTGCCGGGACAGCCTACGAGCAGTACTTC.

The genes are TRBV9 and TRBJ2-7; D gene ambiguous. V was trimmed by 0 bases and J by 0 bases, leaving 4 bases between them. Per germline, CDR1 SGDLS and CDR2 YYNGEE. This CDR3 spans 13 amino acids. The CDR3 loop reads CASSVDISYEQYF. The CDR3 region has the DNA TGTGCCAGCAGCGTAGACATCTCCTACGAGCAGTACTTC.

The J gene is TRBJ2-2, the V gene TRBV10-1; D gene unclear. Germline V gives CDR1 WNHNN, CDR2 SYGVQD (reference sequence). Trimming took 4 bases from V and 6 from J, leaving 18 bases between them. This CDR3 contains 16 residues. CDR3 amino acids: CASSVQTDGKPGELFF. CDR3 nucleotide sequence: TGCGCCAGCAGTGTTCAAACGGATGGAAAACCCGGGGAGCTGTTTTTT.

The chain combines TRBV19 with TRBJ2-5; 8 nucleotides line up with TRBD2. Trimming took 2 bases from V and 4 from J; bases not matched to a gene: 3. The CDR3 contains 14 residues. Germline CDR1 LNHDA, CDR2 SQIVND (reference sequence). The CDR3 DNA reads TGTGCCAGTAGTATATTACTAGCGGCAGAGACCCAGTACTTC. This codes for CASSILLAAETQYF.

The chain is built from TRBV28 and TRBJ2-2; 10 nucleotides line up with TRBD2. With 1 base clipped from V and 0 bases from J, the junction kept 5 bases outside the gene matches. The CDR3 consists of 18 residues. Germline CDR1 and CDR2: MDHEN and SYDVKM. CDR3 residues: CASSLSLTSGANTGELFF. The CDR3 DNA follows: TGTGCCAGCAGTTTATCCCTAACTAGCGGGGCGAACACCGGGGAGCTGTTTTTT.

DNA for the CDR3: TGCAGCGTTGAAGGGACAGGCCTCATGAACACTGAAGCTTTCTTT. Protein sequence: CSVEGTGLMNTEAFF. The chain links TRBV29-1 to TRBJ1-1, with 7 bases matching TRBD1. CDR3 length: 15 residues. V shed 1 base, J shed 0 bases, and the junction held 5 bases outside the gene matches. Germline V gene sequence: CDR1 SQVTM, CDR2 ANQGSEA.

This clone was found once. The V call is TRBV28, the J call TRBJ2-7, with D possibly being TRBD2 (6 bases). The CDR3 is made up of 12 amino acids. The ends were cut back, 11 bases at V and 2 bases at J, with 13 bases in the middle. CDR1 and CDR2 from the germline V gene are MDHEN and SYDVKM. CDR3 bases: TGTGCCGCACGATCGGGAGCCTACGAGCAGTACTTC. As protein: CAARSGAYEQYF.

The chain is built from TRBV9 and TRBJ2-5, with D possibly being TRBD2 (5 bases). Trimming pared 3 bases from V and 4 bases from J, leaving 16 bases between. The CDR3 has 15 residues. Germline V lookup: CDR1 SGDLS, CDR2 YYNGEE. CDR3 DNA sequence: TGTGCCAGCAGCGCACGGGGAAAGGACCGAGAGACCCAGTACTTC. Translated, it gives CASSARGKDRETQYF.

This chain joins TRBV5-1 and TRBJ2-3; D perhaps matches TRBD2 (5 bases). V shed 1 base and J shed 1 base, with 10 bases lying between them. The CDR3 length is 15 residues. Germline values: CDR1 SGHRS, CDR2 YFSETQ. The CDR3 DNA reads TGCGCCAGCAGCTTGATGAGGGATGGCACAGATACGCAGTATTTT. Amino acid sequence: CASSLMRDGTDTQYF.

The J gene is TRBJ2-3, the V gene TRBV5-5; TRBD2 agrees at 11 bases. With 3 bases clipped from V and 5 bases from J, the junction kept 17 bases outside the gene matches. Germline assignment: CDR1 SGHKS and CDR2 YYEKEE (reference sequence). The length of the CDR3 is 19 residues. For the CDR3, the DNA is TGTGCCAGCAGCTCACATTCCTTTATAGCGGGAGGGCCTAGAGATACGCAGTATTTT. Translated: CASSSHSFIAGGPRDTQYF.

This chain joins TRBV4-1 and TRBJ1-4; D is perhaps TRBD1 (6 bases). Trimming pared 8 bases from V and 5 bases from J, leaving 15 bases between. The V gene's germline CDR1 is MGHRA and CDR2 YSYEKL. CDR3 length equals 14 residues. The CDR3 sequence is CASSTGSSNEKLFF. For the CDR3, the DNA is TGCGCCAGCTCAACAGGGTCCAGCAATGAAAAACTGTTTTTT.

The V gene is TRBV13, the J gene TRBJ1-3; D is unresolved. The length of the CDR3 is 13 residues. CDR1 and CDR2 (germline): PRHDT, FYEKMQ (reference sequence). With 5 bases removed from V and 8 bases from J, the gap between germline ends came to 13 bases. CDR3: CASSPWRDDTIYF. The CDR3, as DNA: TGTGCCAGCAGCCCCTGGAGGGATGACACCATATATTTT.

The chain links TRBV29-1 to TRBJ2-1, with D possibly matching TRBD1 (6 bases). Per germline, CDR1 SQVTM and CDR2 ANQGSEA. This CDR3 has 13 amino acids. V lost 4 bases and J 4 bases, leaving 11 bases between the germline ends. CDR3 residues: CSVVRDTYNEQFF. Here the CDR3 DNA reads TGCAGCGTTGTCAGGGACACTTACAATGAGCAGTTCTTC.